Below are 32 T cell receptor beta chains sequenced from a single sample in a study of Tregs in tolerant kidney transplant recipients. Profiling relied on immunoSEQ multiplex PCR, and the TCRdb table lists in-frame clones only, not all of them. The data contain roughly 68,000 clones, about 83% of them singletons. The specimen was CD4+ T cells from blood. The receptors come from a human donor in good health.

V is TRBV7-2 and J is TRBJ1-1, with TRBD1 matching over 8 bases. The CDR3 totals 14 residues. With V trimmed by 9 bases and J by 1 base, 7 bases remained unmatched. The germline gives CDR1 SGHTA, CDR2 FQGNSA. CDR3 residues: CASGQGAANTEAFF. DNA for the CDR3: TGTGCCAGTGGACAGGGCGCAGCGAACACTGAAGCTTTCTTT.

This sequence joins TRBV4-3 and TRBJ1-6, with D unclear. This CDR3 has 16 amino acids. Trimming left V 0 bases short and J 4 bases short, with 10 bases between. Germline CDR1 is LGHNA and CDR2 is YSLEER. The CDR3 here is CASSQETRPYNSPLHF. The CDR3 bases are TGCGCCAGCAGCCAAGAGACACGGCCTTATAATTCACCCCTCCACTTT.

Remarks on this clone: An end of the junction does not agree with germline; a read error may underlie this. The chain joins TRBV5-4 to TRBJ1-1; TRBD1 matches 7 bases. Germline V gene data show CDR1 as SGHNT and CDR2 as YYREEE (reference sequence). The CDR3 covers 11 residues. CDR3 bases: TGTGCCAGCAGCTTTGACAGGGTCGTCGAATTT. The encoded protein is CASSFDRVVEF.

This chain connects TRBV5-1 to TRBJ2-3, with 8 bases fitting TRBD2. Germline V gene sequence: CDR1 SGHRS, CDR2 YFSETQ. This CDR3 spans 15 amino acids. V shed 5 bases, J shed 1 base, and the junction held 6 bases outside the gene matches. CDR3 amino acids: CASRRAAGGTDTQYF. The CDR3 nucleotides read TGCGCCAGCAGGAGGGCAGCGGGGGGCACAGATACGCAGTATTTT.

The CDR3 DNA reads TGCGCCAGCAGCCAATTTAGCGGGGGGGCCGCAGACATTCAGTACTTC. It encodes CASSQFSGGAADIQYF. The chain uses TRBV4-1 and TRBJ2-4, with 11 bases that match TRBD2. With 2 bases clipped from V and 8 bases from J, the junction kept 8 bases outside the gene matches. CDR1 and CDR2 (germline): MGHRA, YSYEKL. The CDR3 sequence is 16 residues long.

The CDR3 DNA follows: TGTGCCAGCAGCTCGGGACAGTGGGCACCCCTCCACTTT. Amino acid sequence: CASSSGQWAPLHF. The chain joins TRBV7-6 to TRBJ1-6, with 7 positions matching TRBD1. In germline, CDR1 is SGHVS, CDR2 FNYEAQ. This CDR3 has 13 residues. The trim removed 4 bases at V and 11 bases at J, leaving 5 bases unmatched.

The gene calls are TRBV19 and TRBJ2-3; 12 bases are shared with TRBD1. The CDR3 totals 16 residues. The V segment lost 4 bases and the J segment 6 bases; nucleotides outside the gene matches: 8. Germline CDR1 is LNHDA and CDR2 is SQIVND (reference sequence). The CDR3 sequence: CASSTPGQGARDTQYF. In nucleotides, the CDR3 is TGTGCCAGTAGTACTCCGGGACAGGGGGCGCGTGATACGCAGTATTTT.

CDR3 sequence reads: CASRGGRSSNQPQHF. CDR3 sequence (DNA): TGTGCCAGCAGGGGGGGGAGGAGTAGCAATCAGCCCCAGCATTTT. The chain combines TRBV6-1 with TRBJ1-5; possible D gene TRBD1, 5 bases. The CDR3 contains 15 residues. V was trimmed by 6 bases and J by 0 bases, leaving 12 bases between them. The germline CDR1 and CDR2 sequences are MNHNS and SASEGT.

This clone was counted a single time. The rearrangement joins TRBV7-8 to TRBJ2-7; perhaps TRBD2 as D (6 bases). The CDR3 covers 13 residues. Germline V gives CDR1 SGHVS, CDR2 FQNEAQ. Trimming cost V 5 bases and J 2 bases, with 10 bases left between them. As DNA, the CDR3 is TGTGCCAGCAGCCTGAGCGGGCCCTACGAGCAGTACTTC. Amino acids: CASSLSGPYEQYF.

V is TRBV19 and J is TRBJ2-5; TRBD2 might be the D (6 bases). Germline lookup yields CDR1 LNHDA and CDR2 SQIVND (reference sequence). Trimming took 0 bases from V and 1 from J, leaving 12 bases between them. This CDR3 region has 16 residues. DNA of the CDR3: TGTGCCAGTAGTATAGAATCGGGAGCCAGCCAAGAGACCCAGTACTTC. It yields the protein CASSIESGASQETQYF. The whole variable domain, remainder taken from reference TRBV19 and TRBJ2-5, is DGGITQSPKYLFRKEGQNVTLSCEQNLNHDAMYWYRQDPGQGLRLIYYSQIVNDFQKGDIAEGYSVSREKKESFPLTVTSAQKNPTAFYLCASSIESGASQETQYFGPGTRLLVL.

The V call is TRBV11-2, the J call TRBJ2-1, with D maybe TRBD1 (5 bases). Deletions cut 3 bases from V and 2 bases from J, with 14 bases between. The CDR3 extends over 16 amino acids. Germline V gene data show CDR1 as SGHAT and CDR2 as FQNNGV. The CDR3 sequence: CASSFRILGAYNEQFF. CDR3 DNA: TGTGCCAGCAGCTTTAGGATCTTAGGGGCCTACAATGAGCAGTTCTTC.

The rearrangement links TRBV12-5 to TRBJ2-7; D is perhaps TRBD1 (5 bases). V lost 3 bases and J lost 3, with 9 bases in between. Germline V CDR1 and CDR2: LGHNT, FRNRAP. The CDR3 runs 13 residues. CDR3 loop: CASGFRADYEQYF. DNA of the CDR3: TGTGCTAGTGGTTTCAGGGCGGACTACGAGCAGTACTTC.

The rearrangement uses TRBV7-3 and TRBJ2-3; the D gene is possibly TRBD2 (6 bases). This CDR3 contains 12 residues. Per germline, CDR1 SGHTA and CDR2 FQGTGA. The V end was cut by 5 bases, the J end by 6 bases, with 9 bases between. The CDR3 here is CASSPGGDTQYF. Written as DNA, the CDR3 is TGTGCCAGCAGCCCTGGGGGGGATACGCAGTATTTT.

The rearrangement joins TRBV10-3 to TRBJ1-1; D is possibly TRBD1 (5 bases). In germline, CDR1 is ENHRY, CDR2 SYGVKD. The CDR3 totals 15 residues. The ends were cut back, 2 bases at V and 3 bases at J, with 13 bases in the middle. The CDR3 DNA reads as TGTGCCATCAGTGAGCAGTCTGGGGGGGACACTGAAGCTTTCTTT. Translated: CAISEQSGGDTEAFF.

This clone came up a few times. V and J are TRBV15 and TRBJ1-2; D is perhaps TRBD1 (6 bases). The V end lost 0 bases, the J end lost 7 bases, and 9 bases lay between the germline ends. The CDR3 contains 13 residues. Per the germline V gene, CDR1 is LNHNV and CDR2 is YYDKDF (reference sequence). The CDR3 protein is CATSRDRGGGYTF. The CDR3 nucleotides are TGTGCCACCAGCAGAGACCGAGGGGGTGGCTACACCTTC.

The chain employs TRBV7-2 and TRBJ1-4; D ambiguous. CDR3 size: 14 residues. Germline values: CDR1 SGHTA, CDR2 FQGNSA. Trimming shortened V by 2 bases and J by 5 bases, and 9 bases separated the two germline ends. Written as DNA, the CDR3 is TGTGCCAGCAGCTTAAACGGGCCAAATGAAAAACTGTTTTTT. Encoded protein: CASSLNGPNEKLFF.

The rearrangement joins TRBV9 to TRBJ2-1, with 9 nucleotides matching TRBD2. Losses at the gene ends were 0 bases for V and 5 bases for J; bases not matched to a gene: 6. There are 16 residues in the CDR3. Germline V gene sequence: CDR1 SGDLS, CDR2 YYNGEE. CDR3 region: CASSVGEGLADNEQFF. The CDR3 nucleotides are TGTGCCAGCAGCGTAGGTGAGGGACTAGCAGACAATGAGCAGTTCTTC.

This rearrangement joins TRBV27 to TRBJ2-6; tentatively, D is TRBD2 (6 bases). This CDR3 comprises 17 residues. Looked up from germline, CDR1 is MNHEY and CDR2 is SMNVEV (reference sequence). Trimming took off 4 bases at V and 0 bases at J, with 13 bases between the two ends. This CDR3 reads CASSSSAGSSGANVLTF. CDR3 bases: TGTGCCAGCAGTTCCTCGGCGGGGTCCTCTGGGGCCAACGTCCTGACTTTC.

The chain has TRBV19 and TRBJ1-3; 10 nucleotides match TRBD1. This CDR3 has 13 residues. The germline V gene encodes CDR1 LNHDA and CDR2 SQIVND (reference sequence). Germline trimming cut 8 bases from V and 2 bases from J; bases unmatched to any gene: 0. CDR3 DNA sequence: TGTGCCAGTGGACAGGGGGCTGGAAACACCATATATTTT. It specifies CASGQGAGNTIYF.

The chain couples TRBV4-3 to TRBJ2-7; D is unclear. The V gene's germline CDR1 is LGHNA and CDR2 YSLEER. With 0 bases removed from V and 2 bases from J, the gap between germline ends came to 8 bases. The CDR3 contains 14 residues. CDR3 region: CASSQDYNTYEQYF. The CDR3 region has the DNA TGCGCCAGCAGCCAAGATTATAACACCTACGAGCAGTACTTC.

The J gene is TRBJ1-5, the V gene TRBV19; possible D gene TRBD1, 5 bases. CDR3 length equals 17 residues. The V gene lost 0 bases and the J gene lost 6 bases, with 18 bases spanning the gap. From germline, CDR1 is LNHDA and CDR2 SQIVND (reference sequence). The CDR3 loop reads CASSIDRSSGTGQPQHF. CDR3 nucleotide sequence: TGTGCCAGTAGTATAGATCGCAGTTCAGGGACGGGTCAGCCCCAGCATTTT.

The chain uses TRBV6-6 and TRBJ1-1, with unresolved D. The CDR3 is 13 residues long. The ends were cut back, 0 bases at V and 7 bases at J, with 9 bases in the middle. Germline loops: CDR1 MNHNY, CDR2 SVGAGI (reference sequence). The CDR3 DNA reads as TGTGCCAGCAGTTACTCTAGGTCCGGTGAAGCTTTCTTT. Residues: CASSYSRSGEAFF.

V and J are TRBV5-1 and TRBJ2-5, with D possibly TRBD1 on 5 matching bases. The J call may be faulty, since TRBJ2-7 better matches the DNA end. This CDR3 region has 17 residues. From germline, CDR1 is SGHRS and CDR2 YFSETQ. Written as DNA, the CDR3 is TGCGCCAGCAGCTTGGGAAAGGGGAAGGATTCTGGGGACGAGCAGTACTTC. Protein: CASSLGKGKDSGDEQYF.

The chain couples TRBV7-9 to TRBJ1-1; 8 nucleotides line up with TRBD1. The CDR3 consists of 17 residues. Per the germline V gene, CDR1 is SEHNR and CDR2 is FQNEAQ (reference sequence). V gave up 5 bases and J gave up 6 bases; unmatched junction bases: 17. The CDR3 loop is CASSRGAVGQGIAEAFF. In DNA form, the CDR3 reads TGTGCCAGCAGCCGAGGGGCGGTCGGACAGGGAATCGCTGAAGCTTTCTTT.

The chain uses TRBV28 and TRBJ1-4; D possibly corresponds to TRBD1 (5 bases). This CDR3 is built from 15 residues. V lost 3 bases to trimming and J lost 4 bases, with 12 bases between them. Per germline, CDR1 MDHEN and CDR2 SYDVKM. CDR3: CASSLVSGDNEKLFF. The CDR3 DNA reads as TGTGCCAGCAGTTTGGTTTCGGGGGATAATGAAAAACTGTTTTTT.

The rearrangement joins TRBV7-2 to TRBJ2-7; D uncertain. CDR3 size: 14 residues. Germline-derived CDR1 and CDR2 are SGHTA and FQGNSA. Trimming left V 1 base short and J 0 bases short, with 7 bases between. CDR3 protein: CASSLERYSYEQYF. The CDR3 DNA sequence: TGTGCCAGCAGCTTAGAGAGGTACTCCTACGAGCAGTACTTC. The whole variable domain, remainder taken from reference TRBV7-2 and TRBJ2-7, is GAGVSQSPSNKVTEKGKDVELRCDPISGHTALYWYRQSLGQGLEFLIYFQGNSAPDKSGLPSDRFSAERTGGSVSTLTIQRTQQEDSAVYLCASSLERYSYEQYFGPGTRLTVT.

The V gene is TRBV19, the J gene TRBJ1-2; the match to TRBD1 covers 10 bases. CDR3 length: 14 residues. J was trimmed by 2 bases and V by 7 bases; bases with no gene match: 4. Germline CDR1 LNHDA, CDR2 SQIVND (reference sequence). CDR3 sequence (DNA): TGTGCCAGTACATGGGACAGGGGAAACTATGGCTACACCTTC. It is translated as CASTWDRGNYGYTF. The full variable domain, in which reference TRBV19 and TRBJ1-2 provide the parts outside the CDR3, is DGGITQSPKYLFRKEGQNVTLSCEQNLNHDAMYWYRQDPGQGLRLIYYSQIVNDFQKGDIAEGYSVSREKKESFPLTVTSAQKNPTAFYLCASTWDRGNYGYTFGSGTRLTVV.

The rearrangement uses TRBV7-9 and TRBJ1-3, with D perhaps matching TRBD1 (5 bases). The CDR3 extends over 17 amino acids. Germline V gene data show CDR1 as SEHNR and CDR2 as FQNEAQ (reference sequence). V lost 2 bases, J lost 0 bases, and 14 bases lay in between. The CDR3 reads CASSLTRGKSSGNTIYF. In DNA form, the CDR3 reads TGTGCCAGCAGCTTAACGAGGGGAAAGAGCTCTGGAAACACCATATATTTT.

The chain is built from TRBV4-2 and TRBJ2-3; 7 bases match TRBD2. This CDR3 comprises 18 residues. Per the germline V gene, CDR1 is LGHNA and CDR2 is YNFKEQ. Trimming cost V 4 bases and J 0 bases; bases outside gene matches: 13. This chain's CDR3 is CASSPLGLGETSTDTQYF. The CDR3 DNA is TGTGCCAGCAGCCCGTTAGGACTAGGCGAAACTAGCACAGATACGCAGTATTTT.

The rearrangement uses TRBV11-2 and TRBJ2-2; D ambiguous. V was pared by 5 bases and J by 6 bases, with 10 bases between. Looked up from germline, CDR1 is SGHAT and CDR2 is FQNNGV. The CDR3 has 13 residues. The CDR3 DNA is TGTGCCAGCAGCCAAAATTACGCCGGGGAGCTGTTTTTT. As protein: CASSQNYAGELFF.

The V call is TRBV5-6, the J call TRBJ2-5, with a possible D match to TRBD1 (6 bases). Germline loops: CDR1 SGHDT, CDR2 YYEEEE. V was pared by 3 bases and J by 0 bases, with 12 bases between. The CDR3 length is 15 residues. CDR3 DNA: TGTGCCAGCAGCTCCCGCACAGGGAACCAAGAGACCCAGTACTTC. Translation gives CASSSRTGNQETQYF.

The rearrangement joins TRBV2 to TRBJ2-3; maybe TRBD1 (6 bases). Trimming pared 5 bases from V and 0 bases from J, leaving 12 bases between. The CDR3 consists of 15 residues. Germline V CDR1 and CDR2: SNHLY, FYNNEI. The CDR3, as DNA: TGTGCCAGCAGTACGGACAGACCTAGCACAGATACGCAGTATTTT. Translation gives CASSTDRPSTDTQYF.